The next 9 T cell receptor beta chains were all read from a single sample in a study of blood T cell repertoires in COVID-19. Data came from immunoSEQ multiplex PCR; TCRdb stores just in-frame clones and leaves some out. This table holds some 140,000 clones, roughly 78% found once. The sequencing input was peripheral blood. The receptors were sampled from a man aged 55 to 70 with acute or convalescent COVID-19.

This clone was seen a handful of times. This chain uses TRBV7-9 with TRBJ2-5; 8 positions match TRBD1. The CDR3 has 15 residues. The germline V gene encodes CDR1 SEHNR and CDR2 FQNEAQ (reference sequence). V was clipped by 5 bases and J by 6 bases; unmatched bases: 11. CDR3: CASSSLTGAGKTQYF. CDR3 in DNA: TGTGCCAGCAGCAGTCTGACAGGGGCAGGGAAGACCCAGTACTTC.

This clone was detected only once. This rearrangement joins TRBV6-2 or TRBV6-3 to TRBJ2-7; the D is unclear. Germline-derived CDR1 and CDR2 are MNHEY and SVGEGT. CDR3 size: 14 residues. The germline V and J ends were trimmed by 2 bases and 0 bases, with 8 bases remaining between them. CDR3 in amino acids: CASSYTRGSYEQYF. The CDR3 coding sequence is TGTGCCAGCAGTTACACGCGCGGCTCCTACGAGCAGTACTTC.

V is TRBV29-1 and J is TRBJ1-1; 10 nucleotides align to TRBD1. Trimming took 4 bases from V and 3 from J; bases not matched to a gene: 5. Germline-derived CDR1 and CDR2 are SQVTM and ANQGSEA. There are 14 residues in the CDR3. The CDR3 region is CSVGTGGGHTEAFF. For the CDR3, the DNA is TGCAGCGTTGGGACAGGGGGGGGACACACTGAAGCTTTCTTT.

The V gene is TRBV30, the J gene TRBJ2-1; TRBD2 aligns across 10 bases. This CDR3 has 13 amino acids. Germline V CDR1 and CDR2: GTSNPN, SVGIG (reference sequence). The junction had 7 bases not matched to a gene; V was cut back by 8 bases and J by 6 bases. DNA of the CDR3: TGTGCCGGTGAGCGGGAGGGCGTCAATGAGCAGTTCTTC. It translates to CAGEREGVNEQFF.

The chain carries TRBV7-2 and TRBJ1-5; D unresolved. Looked up from germline, CDR1 is SGHTA and CDR2 is FQGNSA. The CDR3 has 13 amino acids. Between the trimmed V and J ends, which lost 5 bases and 5 bases, there was a span of 10 bases. The CDR3 protein is CASSLERDQPQHF. The DNA for the CDR3 is TGTGCCAGCAGCCTCGAGAGGGATCAGCCCCAGCATTTT. Variable domain in full (rest from reference TRBV7-2 and TRBJ1-5): GAGVSQSPSNKVTEKGKDVELRCDPISGHTALYWYRQSLGQGLEFLIYFQGNSAPDKSGLPSDRFSAERTGGSVSTLTIQRTQQEDSAVYLCASSLERDQPQHFGDGTRLSIL.

The sample holds a few counts of this clone. V and J are TRBV20-1 and TRBJ2-2; D call uncertain. CDR1 and CDR2 (germline): DFQATT, SNEGSKA (reference sequence). V lost 3 bases, J lost 0 bases, and 5 bases lay in between. The CDR3 contains 13 residues. This CDR3 is CSASPANTGELFF. In DNA, the CDR3 is TGCAGTGCTAGTCCAGCGAACACCGGGGAGCTGTTTTTT.

The gene calls are TRBV28 and TRBJ2-1, with 10 positions matching TRBD2. Looked up from germline, CDR1 is MDHEN and CDR2 is SYDVKM. This CDR3 has 17 amino acids. V shed 3 bases and J 4 bases; nucleotides not matched to a gene: 9. This CDR3 is CASSLPSGSGAYNEQFF. In DNA, the CDR3 is TGTGCCAGCAGTTTGCCTAGCGGGAGTGGGGCTTACAATGAGCAGTTCTTC.

This clone occurred once. The rearrangement joins TRBV12-3 or TRBV12-4 to TRBJ1-3, with D hard to call. The CDR3 has 13 residues. The ends were cut back, 6 bases at V and 7 bases at J, with 13 bases in the middle. The chain's CDR3 is CASSWSVGNTIYF. The CDR3 DNA is TGTGCCAGCAGCTGGAGTGTAGGTAACACCATATATTTT.

This rearrangement joins TRBV5-1 to TRBJ2-2, with 9 bases identical to TRBD1. The CDR3 sequence is 15 residues long. V dropped 3 bases and J dropped 4; count of bases not matched to a gene: 4. Germline V lookup: CDR1 SGHRS, CDR2 YFSETQ. DNA for the CDR3: TGCGCCAGCAGCTGGGGGACAGGGAGCACCGGGGAGCTGTTTTTT. It is translated as CASSWGTGSTGELFF.